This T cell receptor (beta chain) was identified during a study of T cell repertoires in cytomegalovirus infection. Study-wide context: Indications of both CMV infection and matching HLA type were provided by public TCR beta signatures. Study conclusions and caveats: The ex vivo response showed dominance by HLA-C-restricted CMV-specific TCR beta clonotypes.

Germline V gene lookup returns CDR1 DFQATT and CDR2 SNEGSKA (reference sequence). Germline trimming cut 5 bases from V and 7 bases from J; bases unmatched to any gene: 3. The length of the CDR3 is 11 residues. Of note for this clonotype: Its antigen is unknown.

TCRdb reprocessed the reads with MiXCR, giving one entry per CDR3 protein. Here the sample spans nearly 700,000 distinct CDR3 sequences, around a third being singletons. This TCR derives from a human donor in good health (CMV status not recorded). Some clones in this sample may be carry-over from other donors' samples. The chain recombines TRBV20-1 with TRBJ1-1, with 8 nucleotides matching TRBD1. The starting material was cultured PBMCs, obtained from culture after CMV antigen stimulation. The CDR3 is CSAPGQGEAFF. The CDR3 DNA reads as TGCAGTGCTCCTGGACAGGGTGAAGCTTTCTTT.